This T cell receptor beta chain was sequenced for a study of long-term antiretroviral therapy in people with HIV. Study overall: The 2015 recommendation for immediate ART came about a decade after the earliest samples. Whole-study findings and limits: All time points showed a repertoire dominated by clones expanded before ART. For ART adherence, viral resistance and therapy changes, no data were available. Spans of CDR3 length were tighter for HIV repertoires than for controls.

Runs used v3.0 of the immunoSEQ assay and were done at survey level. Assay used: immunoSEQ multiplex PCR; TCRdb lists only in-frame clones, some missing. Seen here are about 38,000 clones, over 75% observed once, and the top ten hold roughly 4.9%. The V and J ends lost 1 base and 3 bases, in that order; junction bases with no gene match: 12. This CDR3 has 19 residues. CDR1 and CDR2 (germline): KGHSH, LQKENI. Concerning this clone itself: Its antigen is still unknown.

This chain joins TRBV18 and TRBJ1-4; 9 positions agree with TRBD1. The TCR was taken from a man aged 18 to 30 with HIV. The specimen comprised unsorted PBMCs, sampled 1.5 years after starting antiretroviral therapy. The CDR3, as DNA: TGTGCCAGCTCACCACTTCCGGGACAGGGAGTATCGGCTAATGAAAAACTGTTTTTT. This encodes CASSPLPGQGVSANEKLFF.